The entry below gives a single T cell receptor (beta chain) sequence along with its context. The antigen remains undetermined. This may stem from a read error, because a much larger clone lies one nucleotide away. This sample stems from a study of tumor-infiltrating lymphocytes in primary liver carcinoma. Study-wide context: With diameters of roughly 4 to 10 cm, tumors were stage T1-T3 N0M0. Overall study findings and caveats: Tumor top-250-clone fractions significantly exceeded those of blood (p = 0.039).

Starting material of around 460 ng total RNA yielded TCR beta cDNA via a constant-region primer. TCR beta libraries came from three nested multiplex PCR rounds using slightly modified ARM-PCR. Two initial PCR rounds of around 10 cycles each paired TRBV1-TRBV30 forward primers with a C-beta reverse primer. MiXCR, applied by TCRdb to the multiplex PCR reads, yields one record per CDR3 protein. This sample has roughly 80,000 distinct CDR3 sequences; 71% occur once, and the top ten carry around 13%. Germline CDR1 reads SGHDT; CDR2 reads YYEEEE. Trimming pared 3 bases from V and 1 base from J, leaving 14 bases between. The CDR3 length is 15 residues. Taking 20-30 mg of unsorted bulk tissue, the authors co-extracted RNA and DNA.

The sequence came from a woman aged 55-69 years with primary liver carcinoma and hepatitis B virus infection. Input material: liver tumor tissue from sampling region 4. Subset specified: tumor region T4, right-lateral pole. The rearrangement uses TRBV5-6 and TRBJ2-7; TRBD2 might be the D (5 bases). The CDR3 sequence is CASSSIRDLSYEQYF. CDR3 sequence (DNA): TGTGCCAGCAGCTCGATCCGGGATTTATCCTACGAGCAGTACTTC.